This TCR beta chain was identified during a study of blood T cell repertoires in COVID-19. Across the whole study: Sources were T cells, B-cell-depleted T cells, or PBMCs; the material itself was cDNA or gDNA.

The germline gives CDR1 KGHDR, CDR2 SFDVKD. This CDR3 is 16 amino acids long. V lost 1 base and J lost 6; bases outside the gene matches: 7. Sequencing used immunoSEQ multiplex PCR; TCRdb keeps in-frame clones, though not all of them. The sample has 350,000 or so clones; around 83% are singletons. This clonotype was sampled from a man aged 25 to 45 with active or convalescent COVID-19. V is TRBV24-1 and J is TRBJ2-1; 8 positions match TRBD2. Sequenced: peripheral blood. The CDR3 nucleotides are TGTGCCACCAGTGATTTAGGCAGCGGGAGTGGCAATGAGCAGTTCTTC. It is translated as CATSDLGSGSGNEQFF.